The 18 T cell receptor beta chains below all came from one sample that was sequenced in a study of cytomegalovirus exposure and HLA in healthy donors. The PCR had 60 Vbeta and 13 Jbeta primers. Generated by immunoSEQ multiplex PCR, the TCRdb table keeps only in-frame clones and is missing some. The sample records around 100,000 clones, around three quarters being singletons. Sequencing was done on a sample of PBMCs. The source is a woman aged 40 to 49 in good health and CMV-seropositive.

This clone appeared many times. The V gene is TRBV12-2, the J gene TRBJ2-7; TRBD2 is the table's D call and was not checked against the DNA. TRBV12-2 is a documented pseudogene. This CDR3 is 12 amino acids long. The CDR3 region has the DNA TGTGCAAGTCGCCCAACCAGCGGCGAGCAGTACTTC. This sequence encodes CASRPTSGEQYF.

The rearrangement joins TRBV14 to TRBJ2-5; TRBD2 might be the D (7 bases). V lost 0 bases and J lost 5, with 22 bases in between. The CDR3 length is 18 residues. Looked up from germline, CDR1 is SGHDN and CDR2 is FVKESK. The CDR3 DNA reads as TGTGCCAGCAGCCAAGATGGGGGGGCCCCAGGAGAAATGGAGACCCAGTACTTC. Translated: CASSQDGGAPGEMETQYF.

The chain combines TRBV6-5 with TRBJ2-3, with a possible D match to TRBD1 (6 bases). This CDR3 region has 16 residues. Per germline, CDR1 MNHEY and CDR2 SVGAGI. The V end was cut by 0 bases, the J end by 0 bases, with 10 bases between. CDR3 nucleotide sequence: TGTGCCAGCAGTTACTCGCGGACAGTGAGCACAGATACGCAGTATTTT. Translating gives CASSYSRTVSTDTQYF.

CDR3 amino acids: CASSLFWTEKIGAFF. For the CDR3, the DNA is TGTGCCAGCAGCTTATTTTGGACAGAAAAGATAGGAGCTTTCTTT. This rearrangement joins TRBV5-6 to TRBJ1-1; perhaps TRBD1 as D (6 bases). Trimming removed 2 bases from V and 10 bases from J, with 21 bases in between. From germline, CDR1 is SGHDT and CDR2 YYEEEE. This CDR3 contains 15 residues.

The V gene is TRBV5-1, the J gene TRBJ2-1; 7 bases agree with TRBD1. CDR1 and CDR2 (germline): SGHRS, YFSETQ. CDR3 length: 16 residues. Trimming cost V 3 bases and J 1 base; bases outside gene matches: 7. The CDR3 nucleotides are TGCGCCAGCAGCTATTCCCAGGGGGTTTCCTACAATGAGCAGTTCTTC. Amino acid sequence: CASSYSQGVSYNEQFF.

The rearrangement joins TRBV30 to TRBJ2-7; 8 bases fit TRBD1. Trimming cost V 7 bases and J 5 bases; bases outside gene matches: 10. Per the germline V gene, CDR1 is GTSNPN and CDR2 is SVGIG (reference sequence). The CDR3 covers 13 residues. In DNA, the CDR3 is TGTGCCTCCCAAGGACAGGGTAGCAACGAGCAGTACTTC. Translating gives CASQGQGSNEQYF.

As regards this clone: The junction departs from the called germline gene at one end, perhaps through a read error. The rearrangement uses TRBV7-7 and TRBJ2-3; 11 nucleotides line up with TRBD2. The CDR3 sequence is 16 residues long. CDR1 is SSHAT, CDR2 FNYEAQ, per germline (reference sequence). The CDR3 loop reads CASSPLAGGKRDTQYF. CDR3 bases: TGTGCTAGCAGCCCGTTAGCGGGAGGGAAGAGGGATACGCAGTATTTT.

The V gene is TRBV19, the J gene TRBJ2-7, with 10 bases that match TRBD2. This CDR3 comprises 16 residues. Germline lookup yields CDR1 LNHDA and CDR2 SQIVND (reference sequence). The V and J ends lost 5 bases and 2 bases, in that order; junction bases with no gene match: 9. The CDR3 reads CASSVGTSANPYEQYF. DNA of the CDR3: TGTGCCAGTAGTGTCGGGACTAGCGCGAACCCCTACGAGCAGTACTTC.

The sample holds one count of this clone. CDR3 sequence: CAIKSGRFDTGELFF. CDR3 sequence (DNA): TGTGCCATCAAGAGCGGGAGGTTTGACACCGGGGAGCTGTTTTTT. The chain employs TRBV10-3 and TRBJ2-2, with 9 bases aligning to TRBD2. Germline loops: CDR1 ENHRY, CDR2 SYGVKD. V trimming: 7 bases; J trimming: 3 bases; junction bases outside the gene matches: 6. This CDR3 region has 15 residues.

A word on this clone: A junction end diverges from the germline sequence, so it may reflect a read error. Other nucleotide sequences from this sample produce the same CDR3. This CDR3 reads CSSSFSDTEAFF. The CDR3, as DNA: TGTTCCAGCAGCTTTTCGGACACTGAAGCTTTCTTT. The chain uses TRBV7-9 and TRBJ1-1; D ambiguous. The V gene's germline CDR1 is SEHNR and CDR2 FQNEAQ (reference sequence). CDR3 length: 12 amino acids.

The V and J genes are TRBV27 and TRBJ2-5, with 7 bases aligning to TRBD1. The J call is uncertain, as TRBJ2-7 better fits the DNA end. The germline gives CDR1 MNHEY, CDR2 SMNVEV (reference sequence). The CDR3 has 14 residues. CDR3 in DNA: TGTGCCAGCACCCAGCGACAGGGAGCCTACGAGCAGTACTTC. This codes for CASTQRQGAYEQYF.

This clone was seen only a few times. The chain combines TRBV11-2 with TRBJ2-5; the match to TRBD2 covers 11 bases. The length of the CDR3 is 17 residues. Germline V gives CDR1 SGHAT, CDR2 FQNNGV. J lost 1 base, V lost 1 base, and 5 bases had no gene match. DNA for the CDR3: TGTGCCAGCAGCTTAGGGGGGCTAGCGGGAGGCCAAGAGACCCAGTACTTC. It is translated as CASSLGGLAGGQETQYF.

The rearrangement joins TRBV7-3 to TRBJ2-5; 13 nucleotides agree with TRBD2. Near its end, the DNA agrees better with TRBJ2-7, so the J call may be wrong. Germline lookup yields CDR1 SGHTA and CDR2 FQGTGA. There are 16 residues in the CDR3. CDR3 DNA: TGTGCCAGCAGCACTTGGACTAGCGGGAGTGGGGACGAGCAGTACTTC. Translating it yields CASSTWTSGSGDEQYF.

The V and J genes are TRBV19 and TRBJ2-1; TRBD2 aligns across 14 bases. This CDR3 comprises 17 residues. Germline V lookup: CDR1 LNHDA, CDR2 SQIVND (reference sequence). The J segment lost 0 bases and the V segment lost 10 bases, leaving 8 bases of the junction unmatched. For the CDR3, the DNA is TGTGCCACCGAGGAGGGGACTAGCGGGAGCTCCTACAATGAGCAGTTCTTC. It encodes CATEEGTSGSSYNEQFF.

V gene TRBV28 combines with J gene TRBJ1-1, with 7 bases lining up with TRBD1. The germline V gene encodes CDR1 MDHEN and CDR2 SYDVKM. V trimming: 7 bases; J trimming: 4 bases; junction bases outside the gene matches: 6. This CDR3 contains 13 residues. This CDR3 reads CASNRGQGTEAFF. Here the CDR3 DNA reads TGTGCCAGCAATAGGGGGCAAGGCACTGAAGCTTTCTTT.

This clone turned up a few times. V usage is TRBV19 and J usage is TRBJ1-2, with 7 bases matching TRBD1. The V gene end was trimmed by 9 bases and the J gene end by 3 bases; junction bases not matched to a gene: 10. Germline CDR1 reads LNHDA; CDR2 reads SQIVND (reference sequence). This CDR3 is built from 14 residues. CDR3 bases: TGTGCCAGCAGTTCGGGGGACAGATACTATGGCTACACCTTC. This gives the protein CASSSGDRYYGYTF.

The CDR3 coding sequence is TGTGCCAGCAGTGAGAGGGGACAGGCCAAGCAGTTCTTC. Protein sequence: CASSERGQAKQFF. The chain links TRBV6-1 to TRBJ2-1; TRBD1 matches 8 bases. The J segment lost 11 bases and the V segment lost 3 bases, leaving 6 bases of the junction unmatched. Germline V gene lookup returns CDR1 MNHNS and CDR2 SASEGT. The CDR3 runs 13 residues.

The chain links TRBV7-3 to TRBJ1-1; TRBD1 matches 8 bases. The trim removed 5 bases at V and 6 bases at J, leaving 11 bases unmatched. The CDR3 runs to 15 residues. From germline, CDR1 is SGHTA and CDR2 FQGTGA. The CDR3 bases are TGTGCCAGCAGCCAACCCGGACAGGGCTTCTCTGAAGCTTTCTTT. The encoded protein is CASSQPGQGFSEAFF.